This T cell receptor (beta chain) was found in a study of blood T cell repertoires in COVID-19. CDR1 and CDR2 from the germline V gene are MGHRA and YSYEKL. Trimming removed 5 bases from V and 2 bases from J, with 7 bases in between. This CDR3 is 13 amino acids long. Sequencing used immunoSEQ multiplex PCR; TCRdb keeps in-frame clones, though not all of them. Of a few hundred thousand clones in the sample, 80% to 90% are singletons; the top ten hold approximately 1%. Sequenced material: PBMCs or T cells enriched from blood (not recorded which). The rearrangement joins TRBV4-1 to TRBJ1-3, with D unresolved. The origin of this receptor is a man between 18 and 35 years old who had recovered from COVID-19. CDR3 protein: CASSRGTGNTIYF. CDR3 nucleotides: TGCGCCAGCAGCAGAGGGACTGGAAACACCATATATTTT.